This T cell receptor beta chain was sequenced in a study of CD8 T cells in ankylosing spondylitis. Study conclusions and caveats: Reportedly, significant enrichment of disease-linked clones occurred in matched ankylosing spondylitis synovial fluid. A TCR beta motif made of fewer than ten highly homologous variants seemed typical of ankylosing spondylitis blood. Some of the motif variants had earlier been found in reactive arthritis patients' fluid and blood. Clones linked to disease, bearing a CD8+ phenotype, were relatively rare in peripheral blood.

It was by quantitative 5'-RACE with molecular barcodes that TCR beta libraries were made. TCRdb called the 5' RACE reads again in MiXCR, with one record for every CDR3 protein. The repertoire consists of about 510,000 distinct CDR3 sequences, with less than 6% occurring once and the leading ten covering around 3.5%. This CDR3 region has 15 residues. V shed 5 bases and J shed 4 bases, with 15 bases lying between them. Germline CDR1 is SGHDT and CDR2 is YYEEEE. This clonotype was recorded many times. As yet, its antigen is unknown. The receptor comes from a male donor with ankylosing spondylitis. V is TRBV5-6 and J is TRBJ2-2; unclear D gene. The specimen was blood, either unsorted or a sorted T cell fraction (not recorded which). The CDR3 region has the DNA TGTGCCAGCAGTTCCGGAGTTTTTAGCACCGGGGAGCTGTTTTTT. Encoded protein: CASSSGVFSTGELFF.